The 2 T cell receptor beta chains below all came from one sample that was sequenced in a study of T-cell memory formation after mild COVID-19 listed by TCRdb under 2021. The library relied on 5' RACE. Sequenced using an Illumina NovaSeq 6000. Through fastp at Q25 and MiXCR, TCRdb rebuilt clones from the public reads, retaining in-frame beta chains. A single entry per CDR3 protein holds the most common genes and DNA from its merged rows. A total of approximately 290,000 distinct CDR3 sequences appear in this sample, roughly a fifth of them only once. Under 25% of the sample is held by the ten biggest clonotypes. Sequenced material: PBMCs or a T cell subset sorted from them (not recorded which). These receptors all come from a man aged 18 to 30 who had mild COVID-19 (a few samples of this study predate the infection). The sample titles of this study are shuffled in the database, so cell type and time point are left out; the donor was told from shared clones.

This clonotype has just a few counts. The J gene is TRBJ2-3, the V gene TRBV12-3 or TRBV12-4; weak D call: TRBD2 (7 bases). CDR3 length: 17 residues. The V end was cut by 3 bases, the J end by 5 bases, with 21 bases between. CDR3 residues: CASSLTGRGPREDTQYF. CDR3 DNA: TGTGCCAGCAGTTTGACGGGGCGGGGGCCCCGAGAAGATACGCAGTATTTT.

This clonotype was recorded a few times. The V gene is TRBV19, the J gene TRBJ2-3, with D unresolved. This CDR3 has 15 residues. Trimming left V 3 bases short and J 0 bases short, with 10 bases between. Germline V gene data show CDR1 as LNHDA and CDR2 as SQIVND (reference sequence). The CDR3 is CASSIQATSTDTQYF. The CDR3 bases are TGTGCCAGTAGTATCCAGGCGACTAGCACAGATACGCAGTATTTT.